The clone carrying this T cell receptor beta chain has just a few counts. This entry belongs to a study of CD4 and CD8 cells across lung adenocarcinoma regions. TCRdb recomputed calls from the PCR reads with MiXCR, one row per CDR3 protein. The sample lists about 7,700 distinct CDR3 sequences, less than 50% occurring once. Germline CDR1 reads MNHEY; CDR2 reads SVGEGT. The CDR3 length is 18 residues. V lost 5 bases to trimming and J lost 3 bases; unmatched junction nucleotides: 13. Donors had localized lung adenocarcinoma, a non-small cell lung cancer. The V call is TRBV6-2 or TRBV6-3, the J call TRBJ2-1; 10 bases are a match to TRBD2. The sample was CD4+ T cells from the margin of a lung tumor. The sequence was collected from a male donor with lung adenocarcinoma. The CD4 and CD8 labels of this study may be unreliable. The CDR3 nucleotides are TGTGCCAGCAGTCCCAGCTTCACTAGCGGGGCTTACTACAATGAGCAGTTCTTC. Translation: CASSPSFTSGAYYNEQFF.